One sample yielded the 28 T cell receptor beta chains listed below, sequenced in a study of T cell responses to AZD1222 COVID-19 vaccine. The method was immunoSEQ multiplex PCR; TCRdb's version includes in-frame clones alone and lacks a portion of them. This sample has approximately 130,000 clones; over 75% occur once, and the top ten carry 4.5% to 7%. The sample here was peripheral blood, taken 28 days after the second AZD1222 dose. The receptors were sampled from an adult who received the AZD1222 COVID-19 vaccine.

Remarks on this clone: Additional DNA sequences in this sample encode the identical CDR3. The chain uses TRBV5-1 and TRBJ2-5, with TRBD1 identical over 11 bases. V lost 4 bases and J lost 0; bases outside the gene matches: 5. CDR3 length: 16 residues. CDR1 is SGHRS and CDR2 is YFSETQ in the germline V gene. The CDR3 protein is CASSAGTGGYQETQYF. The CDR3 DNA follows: TGCGCCAGCAGCGCTGGGACAGGGGGTTACCAAGAGACCCAGTACTTC.

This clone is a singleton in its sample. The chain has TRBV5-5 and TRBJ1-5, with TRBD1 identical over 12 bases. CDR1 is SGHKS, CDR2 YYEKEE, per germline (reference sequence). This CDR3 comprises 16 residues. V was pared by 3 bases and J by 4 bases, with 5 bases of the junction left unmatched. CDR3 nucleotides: TGTGCCAGCAGCTCCCGGGACAGGGGGCCAAATCAGCCCCAGCATTTT. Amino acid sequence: CASSSRDRGPNQPQHF.

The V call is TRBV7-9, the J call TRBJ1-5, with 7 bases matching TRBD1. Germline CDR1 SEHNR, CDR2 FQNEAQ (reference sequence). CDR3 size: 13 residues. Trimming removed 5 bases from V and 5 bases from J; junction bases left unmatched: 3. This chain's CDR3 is CASSETGDQPQHF. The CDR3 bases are TGTGCCAGCAGCGAAACAGGGGATCAGCCCCAGCATTTT.

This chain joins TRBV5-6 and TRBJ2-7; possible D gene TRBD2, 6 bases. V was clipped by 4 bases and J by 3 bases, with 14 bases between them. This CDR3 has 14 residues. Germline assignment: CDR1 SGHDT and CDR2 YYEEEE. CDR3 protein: CASSPTWGDYEQYF. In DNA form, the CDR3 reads TGTGCCAGCAGCCCGACGTGGGGGGACTACGAGCAGTACTTC.

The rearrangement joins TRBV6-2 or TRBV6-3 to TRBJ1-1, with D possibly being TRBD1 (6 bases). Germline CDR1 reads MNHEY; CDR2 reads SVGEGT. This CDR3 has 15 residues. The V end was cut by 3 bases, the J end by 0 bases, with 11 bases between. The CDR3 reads CASSYMGAMNTEAFF. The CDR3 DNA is TGTGCCAGCAGTTATATGGGGGCGATGAACACTGAAGCTTTCTTT.

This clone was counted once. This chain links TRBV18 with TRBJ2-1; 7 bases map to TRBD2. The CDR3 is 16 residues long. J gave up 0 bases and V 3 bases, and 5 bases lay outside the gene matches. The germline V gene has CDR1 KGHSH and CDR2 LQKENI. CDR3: CASSPLAVGSYNEQFF. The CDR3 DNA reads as TGTGCCAGCTCACCGCTAGCGGTAGGCTCCTACAATGAGCAGTTCTTC.

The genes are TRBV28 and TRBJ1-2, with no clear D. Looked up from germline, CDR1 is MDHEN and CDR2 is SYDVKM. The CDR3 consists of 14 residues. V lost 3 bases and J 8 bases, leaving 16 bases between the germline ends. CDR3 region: CASSFPTETDGYTF. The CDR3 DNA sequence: TGTGCCAGCAGTTTCCCTACTGAAACAGACGGCTACACCTTC.

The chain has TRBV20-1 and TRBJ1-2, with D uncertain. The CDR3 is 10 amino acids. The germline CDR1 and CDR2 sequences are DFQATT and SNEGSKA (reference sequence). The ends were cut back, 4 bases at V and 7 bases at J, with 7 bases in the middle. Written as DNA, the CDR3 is TGCAGTGCTATCTACGTTGGCTACACCTTC. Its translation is CSAIYVGYTF.

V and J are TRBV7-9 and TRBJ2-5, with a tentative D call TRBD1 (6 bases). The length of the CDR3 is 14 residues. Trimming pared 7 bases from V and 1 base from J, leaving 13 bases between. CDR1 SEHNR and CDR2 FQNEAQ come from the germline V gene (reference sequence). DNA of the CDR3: TGTGCCAGCACCTGGGGGACACTCCAAGAGACCCAGTACTTC. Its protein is CASTWGTLQETQYF.

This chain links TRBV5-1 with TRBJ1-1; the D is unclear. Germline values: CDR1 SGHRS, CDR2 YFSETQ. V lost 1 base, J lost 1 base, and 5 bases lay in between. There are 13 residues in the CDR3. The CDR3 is CASSLRPNTEAFF. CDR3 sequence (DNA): TGCGCCAGCAGCTTGAGGCCGAACACTGAAGCTTTCTTT. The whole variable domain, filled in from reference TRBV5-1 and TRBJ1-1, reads KAGVTQTPRYLIKTRGQQVTLSCSPISGHRSVSWYQQTPGQGLQFLFEYFSETQRNKGNFPGRFSGRQFSNSRSEMNVSTLELGDSALYLCASSLRPNTEAFFGQGTRLTVV.

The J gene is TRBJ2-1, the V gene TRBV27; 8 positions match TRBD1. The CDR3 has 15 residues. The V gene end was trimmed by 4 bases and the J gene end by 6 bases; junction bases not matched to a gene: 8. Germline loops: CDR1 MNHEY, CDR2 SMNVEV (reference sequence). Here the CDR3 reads CASSSGGARRNEQFF. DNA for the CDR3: TGTGCCAGCAGTTCAGGGGGCGCCCGGCGCAATGAGCAGTTCTTC.

The CDR3, as DNA: TGCGCCAGCAGCCCGGGACTAGCCAACGGGGAGCTGTTTTTT. This codes for CASSPGLANGELFF. This rearrangement joins TRBV5-1 to TRBJ2-2; 9 nucleotides line up with TRBD2. The V gene's germline CDR1 is SGHRS and CDR2 YFSETQ. The trim removed 4 bases at V and 7 bases at J, leaving 5 bases unmatched. This CDR3 is 14 amino acids long.

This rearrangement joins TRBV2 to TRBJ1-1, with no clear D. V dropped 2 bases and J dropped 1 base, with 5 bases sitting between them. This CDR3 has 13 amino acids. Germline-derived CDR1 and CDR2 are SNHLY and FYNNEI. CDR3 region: CASSELGNTEAFF. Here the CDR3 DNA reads TGTGCCAGCAGTGAACTTGGGAACACTGAAGCTTTCTTT.

In DNA form, the CDR3 reads TGCGCCAGCAGTCAATCGACGCCCCGACAGGGTGGTCAGTACTTC. This encodes CASSQSTPRQGGQYF. V usage is TRBV23-1 and J usage is TRBJ2-4; 7 bases are shared with TRBD1. TRBV23-1 is sorted into the ORF group, with uncertain function. J lost 12 bases, V lost 0 bases, and 11 bases had no gene match. This CDR3 spans 15 amino acids.

This CDR3 is CASSPTGGPLVYEQYF. CDR3 DNA: TGTGCCAGCTCACCAACCGGGGGCCCCCTCGTCTACGAGCAGTACTTC. The rearrangement uses TRBV18 and TRBJ2-7; D may be TRBD1 or TRBD2 (6 bases each). CDR1 and CDR2 from the germline V gene are KGHSH and LQKENI. Trimming cost V 2 bases and J 3 bases, with 17 bases left between them. The CDR3 is 16 amino acids.

CDR3 residues: CSVQTGNTEAFF. The CDR3 DNA follows: TGCAGCGTCCAGACAGGGAACACTGAAGCTTTCTTT. This chain links TRBV29-1 with TRBJ1-1; D is perhaps TRBD1 (6 bases). The CDR3 totals 12 residues. V dropped 6 bases and J dropped 1 base, with 9 bases sitting between them. The V gene's germline CDR1 is SQVTM and CDR2 ANQGSEA.

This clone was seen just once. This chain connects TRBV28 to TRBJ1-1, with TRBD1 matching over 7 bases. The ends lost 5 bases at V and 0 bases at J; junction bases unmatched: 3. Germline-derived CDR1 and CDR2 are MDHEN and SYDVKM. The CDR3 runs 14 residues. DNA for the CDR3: TGTGCCAGCAGTGAGACAGGGATGAACACTGAAGCTTTCTTT. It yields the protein CASSETGMNTEAFF.

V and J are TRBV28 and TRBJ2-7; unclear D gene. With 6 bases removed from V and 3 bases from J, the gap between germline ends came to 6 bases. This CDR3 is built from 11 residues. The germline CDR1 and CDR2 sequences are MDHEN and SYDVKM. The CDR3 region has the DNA TGTGCCAGCAGCCGCATCTACGAGCAGTACTTC. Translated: CASSRIYEQYF.

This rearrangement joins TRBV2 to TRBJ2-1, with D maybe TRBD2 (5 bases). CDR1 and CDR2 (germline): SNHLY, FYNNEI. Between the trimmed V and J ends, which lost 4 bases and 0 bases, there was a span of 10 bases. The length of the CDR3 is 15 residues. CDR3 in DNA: TGTGCCAGCAGTGGGACTCGGAGCTCCTACAATGAGCAGTTCTTC. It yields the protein CASSGTRSSYNEQFF.

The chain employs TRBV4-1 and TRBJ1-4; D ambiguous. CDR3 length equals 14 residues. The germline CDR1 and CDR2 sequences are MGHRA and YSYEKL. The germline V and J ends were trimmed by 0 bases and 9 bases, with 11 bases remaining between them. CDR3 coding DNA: TGCGCCAGCAGCCAAGAATTAGGGTCCAAAAAACTGTTTTTT. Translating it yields CASSQELGSKKLFF.

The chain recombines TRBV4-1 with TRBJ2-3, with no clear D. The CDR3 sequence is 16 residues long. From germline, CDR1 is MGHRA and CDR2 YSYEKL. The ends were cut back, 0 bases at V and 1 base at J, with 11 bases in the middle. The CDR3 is CASSQDEFSGTDTQYF. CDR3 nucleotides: TGCGCCAGCAGCCAAGATGAGTTTTCCGGCACAGATACGCAGTATTTT.

In DNA form, the CDR3 reads TGTGCCAGCAGTTACTCGGGAGGGGGAGGAATTTCACCCCTCCACTTT. It translates to CASSYSGGGGISPLHF. The gene calls are TRBV6-5 and TRBJ1-6, with D possibly matching TRBD1 (6 bases). The V and J ends lost 0 bases and 9 bases respectively, with 15 bases between them. Germline CDR1 and CDR2: MNHEY and SVGAGI. The CDR3 has 16 residues.

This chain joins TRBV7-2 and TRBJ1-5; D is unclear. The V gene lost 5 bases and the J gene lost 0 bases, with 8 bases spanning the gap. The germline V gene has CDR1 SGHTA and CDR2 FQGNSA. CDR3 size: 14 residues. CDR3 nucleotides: TGTGCCAGCAGCCCCAACTATAGCAATCAGCCCCAGCATTTT. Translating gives CASSPNYSNQPQHF.

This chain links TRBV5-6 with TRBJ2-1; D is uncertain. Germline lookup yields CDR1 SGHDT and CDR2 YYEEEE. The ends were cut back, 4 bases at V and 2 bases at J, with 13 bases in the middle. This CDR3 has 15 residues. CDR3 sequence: CASSHLQDTYNEQFF. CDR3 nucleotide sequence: TGTGCCAGCAGCCACTTGCAGGATACCTACAATGAGCAGTTCTTC.

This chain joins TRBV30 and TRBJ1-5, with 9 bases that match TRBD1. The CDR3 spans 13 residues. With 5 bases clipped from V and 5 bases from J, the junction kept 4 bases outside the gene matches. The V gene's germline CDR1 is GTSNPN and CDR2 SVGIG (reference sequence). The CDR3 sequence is CAWGTGFDQPQHF. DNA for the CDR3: TGTGCCTGGGGGACAGGGTTCGATCAGCCCCAGCATTTT.

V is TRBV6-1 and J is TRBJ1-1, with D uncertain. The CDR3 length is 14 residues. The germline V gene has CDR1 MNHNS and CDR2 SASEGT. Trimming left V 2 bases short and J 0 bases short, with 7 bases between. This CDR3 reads CASSEIGLNTEAFF. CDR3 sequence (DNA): TGTGCCAGCAGTGAAATAGGTCTGAACACTGAAGCTTTCTTT.

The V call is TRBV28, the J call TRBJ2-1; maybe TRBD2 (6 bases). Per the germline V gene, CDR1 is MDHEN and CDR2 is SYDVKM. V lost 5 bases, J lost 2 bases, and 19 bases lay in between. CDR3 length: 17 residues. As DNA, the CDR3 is TGTGCCAGCAGTCCCGGGGGAGGCCAAGGTCCCTACAATGAGCAGTTCTTC. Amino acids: CASSPGGGQGPYNEQFF.

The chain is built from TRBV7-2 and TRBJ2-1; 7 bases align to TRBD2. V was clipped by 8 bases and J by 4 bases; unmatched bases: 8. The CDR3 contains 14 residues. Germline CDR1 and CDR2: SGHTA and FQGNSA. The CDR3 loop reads CASGGGGQYNEQFF. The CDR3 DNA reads TGTGCCAGCGGCGGCGGGGGTCAATACAATGAGCAGTTCTTC.